This T cell receptor beta chain was sequenced in a study of blood T cell repertoires in COVID-19. Across the whole study: There were acute and convalescent COVID-19 samples, and they came from the United States, Italy and Spain.

The germline CDR1 and CDR2 sequences are MGHRA and YSYEKL. V shed 0 bases, J shed 2 bases, and the junction held 4 bases outside the gene matches. The CDR3 spans 15 residues. TCRdb's copy holds only in-frame clones and misses some; the assay was immunoSEQ multiplex PCR. The profile shows almost 500,000 clones, about 88% of them singletons. What was sequenced was PBMCs or T cells enriched from blood (not recorded which). V and J are TRBV4-1 and TRBJ2-7, with 7 bases identical to TRBD1. This TCR was recovered from a woman aged 60-75 years who had recovered from COVID-19. CDR3 sequence: CASSQDGTATYEQYF. The DNA for the CDR3 is TGCGCCAGCAGCCAAGATGGGACAGCTACCTACGAGCAGTACTTC.